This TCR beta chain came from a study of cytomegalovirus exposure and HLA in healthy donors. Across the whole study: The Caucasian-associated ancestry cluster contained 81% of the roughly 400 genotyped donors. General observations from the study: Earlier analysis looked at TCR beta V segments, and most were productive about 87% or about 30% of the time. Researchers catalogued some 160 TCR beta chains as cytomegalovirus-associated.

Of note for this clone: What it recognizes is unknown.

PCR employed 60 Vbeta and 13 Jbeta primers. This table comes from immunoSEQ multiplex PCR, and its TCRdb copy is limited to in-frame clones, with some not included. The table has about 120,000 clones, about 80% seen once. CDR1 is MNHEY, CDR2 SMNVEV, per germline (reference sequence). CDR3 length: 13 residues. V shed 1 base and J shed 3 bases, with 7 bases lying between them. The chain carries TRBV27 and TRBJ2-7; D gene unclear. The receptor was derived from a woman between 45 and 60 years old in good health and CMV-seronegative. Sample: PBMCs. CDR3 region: CASSLWAGYEQYF. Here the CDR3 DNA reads TGTGCCAGCAGTTTATGGGCCGGCTACGAGCAGTACTTC.